This is a list of T cell receptor beta chains from one sample in a study of blood T cell repertoires in COVID-19. Assay: immunoSEQ multiplex PCR; the TCRdb copy retains only in-frame clones and omits some. Counted here are under 300,000 clones, 75% to 90% occurring once; the ten biggest clones make up over 10%. The specimen was peripheral blood. The receptors here all came from a woman aged 70-85 years with COVID-19, enrolled during active disease. Both conserved end residues are part of each CDR3. Fields, in order: clone size, D gene, CDR3 length, J gene, V gene, CDR3 protein, CDR3 DNA. A D gene is named only where the DNA matches it firmly. Size tells how often a clone was seen (once, few, many) or the class of an expanded clone, and some rows leave it out.

>.|.|11|TRBJ1-1|TRBV6-6
CASERENEAFF
TGTGCCAGCGAGCGCGAGAATGAAGCTTTCTTT
>.|TRBD1|16|TRBJ1-1|TRBV7-6
CASSPRTGYPYTEAFF
TGTGCCAGCAGCCCTAGGACAGGATACCCCTACACTGAAGCTTTCTTT
>.|TRBD1|16|TRBJ1-2|TRBV6-6
CASSYQLGQGPYGYTF
TGTGCCAGCAGTTACCAACTTGGACAGGGGCCTTATGGCTACACCTTC
>.|TRBD2|15|TRBJ2-3|TRBV28
CASFDGGESTDTQYF
TGTGCCAGCTTTGACGGGGGGGAAAGCACAGATACGCAGTATTTT
>.|.|14|TRBJ1-4|TRBV6-5
CASSSVSTNEKLFF
TGTGCCAGCAGCTCTGTTTCAACTAATGAAAAACTGTTTTTT
>.|TRBD1|16|TRBJ1-5|TRBV28
CASSSGTGGGNQPQHF
TGTGCCAGCAGTTCCGGGACAGGGGGCGGCAATCAGCCCCAGCATTTT
>.|TRBD1|14|TRBJ1-4|TRBV5-6
CASSLGQGNEKLFF
TGTGCCAGCAGCCTTGGACAGGGGAATGAAAAACTGTTTTTT
>.|TRBD2|15|TRBJ2-1|TRBV6-5
CASSPTSGGANEQFF
TGTGCCAGCAGTCCCACTAGCGGGGGGGCGAATGAGCAGTTCTTC
>.|.|13|TRBJ1-2|TRBV12-3/TRBV12-4
CASRRGLGYGYTF
TGTGCCAGCAGGCGGGGGCTGGGCTATGGCTACACCTTC
>.|.|13|TRBJ1-2|TRBV3-1/TRBV3-2
CASSQDDWRGYTF
TGTGCCAGCAGCCAAGACGATTGGAGGGGCTACACCTTC
>.|.|13|TRBJ1-2|TRBV4-2
CASSHRQDYGYTF
TGTGCCAGCAGCCACAGACAGGACTATGGCTACACCTTC
>.|TRBD1|14|TRBJ1-6|TRBV3-1/TRBV3-2
CASSQGTGRSPLHF
TGTGCCAGCAGCCAGGGGACAGGGAGGTCACCCCTCCACTTT
>.|.|13|TRBJ1-1|TRBV9
CASSVSGISEAFF
TGTGCCAGCAGCGTTTCTGGCATCTCTGAAGCTTTCTTT
>.|TRBD1|12|TRBJ2-7|TRBV30
CASGTGPYEQYF
TGTGCCTCAGGGACAGGGCCCTACGAGCAGTACTTC
>.|TRBD1|15|TRBJ1-1|TRBV7-9
CASSWVGQGYTEAFF
TGTGCCAGCAGCTGGGTGGGACAGGGCTATACTGAAGCTTTCTTT
>.|.|14|TRBJ2-2|TRBV7-2
CASSLTIENGELFF
TGTGCCAGCAGCTTAACGATTGAGAACGGGGAGCTGTTTTTT
>.|.|15|TRBJ2-3|TRBV9
CASSVGNSGADTQYF
TGTGCCAGCAGCGTAGGTAATAGCGGCGCAGATACGCAGTATTTT
>.|.|15|TRBJ1-5|TRBV12-5
CASGLGDYSNQPQHF
TGTGCTAGTGGTTTAGGAGATTATAGCAATCAGCCCCAGCATTTT
>.|.|15|TRBJ1-6|TRBV30
CAWSSGRISGSPLHF
TGTGCCTGGAGTTCGGGGAGGATTTCAGGCTCACCCCTCCACTTT
>.|.|13|TRBJ2-3|TRBV24-1
CATIDSGMMTQYF
TGTGCCACCATCGACTCAGGGATGATGACGCAGTATTTT
>.|TRBD1|15|TRBJ1-5|TRBV2
CASSADRGDTKPQHF
TGTGCCAGCAGTGCTGACAGGGGGGATACGAAGCCCCAGCATTTT
>.|.|15|TRBJ2-1|TRBV27
CASSLDPEENNEQFF
TGTGCCAGCAGTTTAGATCCCGAGGAGAACAATGAGCAGTTCTTC
>.|.|13|TRBJ1-2|TRBV12-5
CASRRAANYGYTF
TGTGCTTCCCGGAGGGCTGCTAACTATGGCTACACCTTC
>.|TRBD2|17|TRBJ2-5|TRBV30
CAWSVLRTSGGFETQYF
TGTGCCTGGAGTGTACTAAGGACTAGCGGGGGGTTTGAGACCCAGTACTTC
>.|TRBD1|13|TRBJ1-2|TRBV5-4
CASSTDREGTQTF
TGTGCCAGCAGCACGGACAGGGAAGGTACTCAGACCTTC
>.|TRBD1|14|TRBJ1-5|TRBV30
CAWDYTGGNQPQHF
TGTGCCTGGGACTACACAGGGGGAAATCAGCCCCAGCATTTT
>.|.|15|TRBJ1-1|TRBV5-1
CASSLGVTMNTEAFF
TGCGCCAGCAGCTTAGGAGTAACCATGAACACTGAAGCTTTCTTT
>.|.|13|TRBJ1-1|TRBV12-3/TRBV12-4
CASRGGGVTEAFF
TGTGCCAGCAGGGGCGGGGGGGTCACTGAAGCTTTCTTT
>.|TRBD1|11|TRBJ2-7|TRBV3-1/TRBV3-2
CASRTGDEQYF
TGTGCCAGCCGGACAGGGGACGAGCAGTACTTC
>.|.|14|TRBJ1-1|TRBV7-3
CASSTSGVGTEAFF
TGTGCCAGCAGCACGTCCGGGGTGGGCACTGAAGCTTTCTTT
>.|TRBD2|15|TRBJ2-3|TRBV2
CASSENGGRADTQYF
TGTGCCAGCAGTGAAAACGGGGGGAGGGCAGATACGCAGTATTTT
>once|TRBD2|18|TRBJ2-3|TRBV5-4
CASSPSPSGGAGTDTQYF
TGTGCCAGCAGCCCGAGCCCGAGCGGGGGGGCCGGCACAGATACGCAGTATTTT
>.|TRBD2|16|TRBJ2-1|TRBV4-1
CASSQGLAGGGAEQFF
TGCGCCAGCAGCCAAGGACTAGCGGGGGGTGGCGCTGAGCAGTTCTTC
>.|TRBD2|15|TRBJ2-3|TRBV10-1
CASSVGAGDADTQYF
TGCGCCAGCAGCGTGGGAGCGGGGGATGCAGATACGCAGTATTTT